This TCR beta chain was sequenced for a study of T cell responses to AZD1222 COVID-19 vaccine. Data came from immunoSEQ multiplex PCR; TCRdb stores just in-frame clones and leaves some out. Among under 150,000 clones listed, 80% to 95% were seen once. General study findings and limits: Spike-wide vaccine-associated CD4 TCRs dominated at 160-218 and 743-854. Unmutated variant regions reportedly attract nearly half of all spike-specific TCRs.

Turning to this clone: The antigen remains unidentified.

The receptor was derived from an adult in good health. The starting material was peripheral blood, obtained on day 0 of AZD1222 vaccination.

CDR3 nucleotide sequence: TGTGCCAGTAGTCGGGGGGGCAATCAGCCCCAGCATTTT. Its translation is CASSRGGNQPQHF. The chain recombines TRBV19 with TRBJ1-5; D is possibly TRBD1 (5 bases). Germline V gene lookup returns CDR1 LNHDA and CDR2 SQIVND (reference sequence). V lost 5 bases, J lost 2 bases, and 7 bases lay in between. The CDR3 sequence is 13 residues long. The variable domain in full, completed from reference TRBV19 and TRBJ1-5, reads DGGITQSPKYLFRKEGQNVTLSCEQNLNHDAMYWYRQDPGQGLRLIYYSQIVNDFQKGDIAEGYSVSREKKESFPLTVTSAQKNPTAFYLCASSRGGNQPQHFGDGTRLSIL.